The 16 T cell receptor beta chains in this list originate from one sample, sequenced in a study of T cell changes during pregnancy in multiple sclerosis. Data came from immunoSEQ multiplex PCR; TCRdb stores just in-frame clones and leaves some out. This sample carries about 34,000 clones, approximately 91% of them seen once, and the ten largest clones take almost 4.5%. Sample: peripheral blood, taken in the second trimester of pregnancy. Source of these receptors: a female donor in good health, enrolled as a control in a pregnancy study.

The V call is TRBV27, the J call TRBJ2-7, with D possibly TRBD2 on 5 matching bases. CDR1 MNHEY and CDR2 SMNVEV come from the germline V gene (reference sequence). Trimming took 10 bases from V and 5 from J, leaving 18 bases between them. The CDR3 runs 13 residues. The CDR3 spells CATKAVNRNEQYF. The CDR3 bases are TGTGCCACCAAAGCGGTTAATAGAAACGAGCAGTACTTC.

V usage is TRBV7-9 and J usage is TRBJ1-5; 9 bases are shared with TRBD1. Germline values: CDR1 SEHNR, CDR2 FQNEAQ (reference sequence). V lost 3 bases to trimming and J lost 0 bases; unmatched junction nucleotides: 3. The CDR3 is 16 residues long. CDR3: CASSFTGGSSNQPQHF. CDR3 in DNA: TGTGCCAGCAGCTTCACAGGGGGCTCTAGCAATCAGCCCCAGCATTTT.

This chain's CDR3 is CASSLEPGQNYGYTF. CDR3 DNA sequence: TGTGCCAGCAGTCTCGAACCGGGACAGAACTATGGCTACACCTTC. This chain connects TRBV6-5 to TRBJ1-2; 7 positions agree with TRBD1. This CDR3 spans 15 amino acids. Germline CDR1 and CDR2: MNHEY and SVGAGI. The J segment lost 2 bases and the V segment lost 5 bases, leaving 8 bases of the junction unmatched.

This chain joins TRBV7-9 and TRBJ1-2; no reliable D call. CDR3 size: 11 residues. From germline, CDR1 is SEHNR and CDR2 FQNEAQ (reference sequence). V dropped 5 bases and J dropped 8 bases, with 9 bases sitting between them. The CDR3 sequence is CASSATGGYTF. CDR3 sequence (DNA): TGTGCCAGCAGCGCAACGGGAGGCTACACCTTC.

The V call is TRBV7-9, the J call TRBJ2-3, with 10 nucleotides matching TRBD2. The CDR3 runs to 16 residues. CDR1 and CDR2 (germline): SEHNR, FQNEAQ (reference sequence). V shed 1 base and J 2 bases; nucleotides not matched to a gene: 3. The CDR3 sequence: CASSLDTSGTTDTQYF. The CDR3 nucleotides are TGTGCCAGCAGCTTAGACACTAGCGGGACCACAGATACGCAGTATTTT.

This chain uses TRBV9 with TRBJ1-1; 10 nucleotides line up with TRBD1. V shed 3 bases and J 0 bases; nucleotides not matched to a gene: 5. The germline V gene has CDR1 SGDLS and CDR2 YYNGEE. The CDR3 spans 16 residues. The CDR3 spells CASSAGTGALNTEAFF. CDR3 coding DNA: TGTGCCAGCAGCGCCGGGACAGGGGCCCTGAACACTGAAGCTTTCTTT.

This clone turned up a few times. The rearrangement joins TRBV5-4 to TRBJ1-1; possible D gene TRBD1, 5 bases. The CDR3 runs 14 residues. Trimming shortened V by 0 bases and J by 5 bases, and 11 bases separated the two germline ends. Germline CDR1 SGHNT, CDR2 YYREEE (reference sequence). In DNA form, the CDR3 reads TGTGCCAGCAGCTTGGGGAGGGGAGAGACTGAAGCTTTCTTT. It codes for CASSLGRGETEAFF.

The chain couples TRBV27 to TRBJ1-6; D ambiguous. The CDR3 covers 15 residues. Germline V gives CDR1 MNHEY, CDR2 SMNVEV (reference sequence). V lost 5 bases and J lost 8, with 16 bases in between. CDR3 protein: CASSTTVEIHSPLHF. The CDR3 DNA reads as TGTGCCAGCAGTACTACCGTAGAGATTCATTCACCCCTCCACTTT.

The rearrangement links TRBV15 to TRBJ2-3; 12 bases are a match to TRBD2. Germline V gene data show CDR1 as LNHNV and CDR2 as YYDKDF (reference sequence). The CDR3 totals 19 residues. J lost 0 bases, V lost 1 base, and 8 bases had no gene match. The CDR3 loop reads CATSRVTPGTSGSTDTQYF. As DNA, the CDR3 is TGTGCCACCAGCAGAGTAACCCCCGGGACTAGCGGGAGCACAGATACGCAGTATTTT. Full variable domain (outside the CDR3, taken from reference TRBV15 and TRBJ2-3): DAMVIQNPRYQVTQFGKPVTLSCSQTLNHNVMYWYQQKSSQAPKLLFHYYDKDFNNEADTPDNFQSRRPNTSFCFLDIRSPGLGDTAMYLCATSRVTPGTSGSTDTQYFGPGTRLTVL.

CDR3 sequence reads: CASSELTSGSNEQFF. CDR3 coding DNA: TGTGCCAGCAGTGAATTGACTAGCGGGAGCAATGAGCAGTTCTTC. The chain links TRBV6-1 to TRBJ2-1; 12 nucleotides match TRBD2. The CDR3 totals 15 residues. The germline gives CDR1 MNHNS, CDR2 SASEGT. Trimming at V came to 2 bases and at J to 6 bases, leaving 2 bases not matched to a gene.

This clone was observed a few times. This chain links TRBV6-6 with TRBJ2-2; tentative D call: TRBD1 (6 bases). Germline assignment: CDR1 MNHNY and CDR2 SVGAGI (reference sequence). V was cut by 7 bases and J by 5 bases, with 14 bases left in between. CDR3 length: 14 residues. CDR3 protein: CASTIGRGTGELFF. DNA for the CDR3: TGTGCCAGCACCATCGGCAGGGGTACCGGGGAGCTGTTTTTT.

This chain connects TRBV29-1 to TRBJ1-2; 12 nucleotides align to TRBD1. The CDR3 totals 12 residues. V gave up 7 bases and J gave up 8 bases; unmatched junction bases: 5. CDR1 and CDR2 from the germline V gene are SQVTM and ANQGSEA. As DNA, the CDR3 is TGCAGCGCGGGACAGGGGGCGGAGGGCTACACCTTC. Translated: CSAGQGAEGYTF.

The chain combines TRBV6-1 with TRBJ2-2; D is possibly TRBD2 (5 bases). Trimming cost V 2 bases and J 3 bases, with 10 bases left between them. The CDR3 consists of 15 residues. Looked up from germline, CDR1 is MNHNS and CDR2 is SASEGT. The CDR3: CASSEQWGDTGELFF. CDR3 DNA: TGTGCCAGCAGTGAACAGTGGGGAGACACCGGGGAGCTGTTTTTT.

The CDR3 nucleotides are TGTGCCTGGAGCCCCTGGCGGCCCACCCCTGGGGACAGCACTGAAGCTTTCTTT. Protein product: CAWSPWRPTPGDSTEAFF. The chain couples TRBV30 to TRBJ1-1; the match to TRBD1 covers 7 bases. This CDR3 spans 18 amino acids. Losses at the gene ends were 3 bases for V and 4 bases for J; bases not matched to a gene: 20. Per the germline V gene, CDR1 is GTSNPN and CDR2 is SVGIG (reference sequence).

The chain couples TRBV9 to TRBJ2-5; 7 bases agree with TRBD1. The CDR3 is 15 residues long. With V trimmed by 0 bases and J by 5 bases, 7 bases remained unmatched. CDR1 and CDR2 (germline): SGDLS, YYNGEE. CDR3 sequence reads: CASSVGQGGSETQYF. CDR3 in DNA: TGTGCCAGCAGCGTAGGACAGGGTGGGTCGGAGACCCAGTACTTC.

The chain carries TRBV4-2 and TRBJ2-2; D perhaps matches TRBD1 (5 bases). Germline CDR1 reads LGHNA; CDR2 reads YNFKEQ. The CDR3 has 18 residues. V was cut by 0 bases and J by 2 bases, with 16 bases left in between. CDR3 DNA sequence: TGTGCCAGCAGCCAAGATAAATCAGGGTACCCTAACACCGGGGAGCTGTTTTTT. Translation gives CASSQDKSGYPNTGELFF.